A single sample gave rise to the 3 T cell receptor beta chains below, sequenced in a study of T cell responses to AZD1222 COVID-19 vaccine. Clones were sequenced by immunoSEQ multiplex PCR, and TCRdb holds only the in-frame ones, with some missing. The top ten clones hold 5% to 6.5% of a sample with about 140,000 clones, approximately 90% of them seen once. Material: peripheral blood, obtained on day 0 of AZD1222 vaccination. Every receptor here comes from an adult in good health.

The chain uses TRBV28 and TRBJ1-4; D is unclear. V lost 6 bases and J 8 bases, leaving 19 bases between the germline ends. Germline V lookup: CDR1 MDHEN, CDR2 SYDVKM. The CDR3 has 15 residues. CDR3 sequence reads: CASSPNRERGEKLFF. DNA for the CDR3: TGTGCCAGCAGCCCGAACCGGGAGCGAGGGGAAAAACTGTTTTTT.

The gene calls are TRBV30 and TRBJ2-2; weak D call: TRBD2 (5 bases). The CDR3 has 13 amino acids. Germline loops: CDR1 GTSNPN, CDR2 SVGIG (reference sequence). V lost 5 bases, J lost 5 bases, and 12 bases lay in between. The CDR3 region has the DNA TGTGCCTGGCGGGATGGTGGGACCGGGGAGCTGTTTTTT. It codes for CAWRDGGTGELFF.

This clone was detected only a few times. The V call is TRBV15, the J call TRBJ2-7; 7 bases are shared with TRBD2. From germline, CDR1 is LNHNV and CDR2 YYDKDF (reference sequence). The junction had 4 bases not matched to a gene; V was cut back by 1 base and J by 4 bases. This CDR3 is built from 14 residues. The CDR3, as DNA: TGTGCCACCAGCAGAGGGGCGGGAGCTTACGAGCAGTACTTC. Translation: CATSRGAGAYEQYF.